This paragraph reports one T cell receptor beta chain. It lacks a known antigen. Within one base of it there is no much larger clone, and no base qualities were kept. A single peripheral blood draw of around 100 mL on average was collected from each donor into heparinised tubes. A BD FACSAria II was used to sort naive, central memory, regulatory and stem cell-like memory CD4+ T cells with a panel that included CD45RO, CCR7, CD25, CD127, CD95 and CD27. All sorted populations exceeded 95% purity. PBMCs were isolated right away by Lymphoprep density gradient centrifugation and were stained directly, without culture. To minimize batch effects, samples were stained and sorted in pairs, one healthy donor with one patient per experiment. The High Capacity cDNA Reverse Transcription Kit was used to reverse transcribe all of the isolated RNA, meaning that expressed TCRB transcripts were what got sequenced. Naive, central memory and regulatory T cell samples underwent deep immunoSEQ sequencing, averaging about 3.57 million total reads per sample. After sorted cells were lysed in RLT buffer, RNA was extracted with DNase-treated RNeasy Micro or Mini kits, with the choice depending on cell number. Each cell subset was processed on its own to prevent cross-contamination, while patient and healthy donor samples were processed together. The immunoSEQ multiplex PCR was used to amplify TCRB sequences from cDNA, yielding 87-bp fragments that span the CDR3 region. Sequencing of the amplicons was done on the Illumina HiSeq platform. The authors' pipeline ran thus. PCR bias was computationally corrected using synthetic template baselines, reads within Hamming distance 2 were collapsed, and singletons that could not be merged were discarded. By aligning reads against IMGT, V, D and J genes, CDR3 length, and insertions or deletions at six rearrangement sites were assigned. Within each subset, clonotype counts were normalized to sorted cell number, and only after that were true diversity and Gini coefficients computed with the tcR R package. The overlap coefficient, calculated on TCRB nucleotide sequences, was used to quantify repertoire sharing. In its TCRdb copy, this immuneACCESS table keeps in-frame sequences only and misses some clones. Where compared with another copy, unresolved V genes explain less than half of these, and the others have no known cause. That table furnishes V, J and clone size, whereas the DNA furnished D and trimming. The sample table shows some 120,000 clones, and approximately 15% are seen once. The ten most abundant clones make up roughly 2.6% of the sample.

The CDR3 covers 16 residues, taking in both the cysteine and the phenylalanine. Only the CDR3 region is kept as DNA, spanning 48 bases read in frame from base 1. V sheds 2 bases and J sheds 6 bases, leaving 20 bases between their ends. CDR1 and CDR2 are read off the germline V gene (reference sequence) as GTSNPN and SVGIG. The data derive from a study of beta chain features in type 1 diabetes listed by TCRdb under 2018. Regarding the complete study: Mean age, gender distribution, total cell number and subset yield were not different between patients and healthy donors. In the study, recently diagnosed type 1 diabetes patients and matched healthy donors were compared on the TCRB repertoires of their sorted circulating CD4+ T cell subsets. Regulatory and stem cell-like memory subsets were isolated from only 8 patients and roughly eight healthy donors, whereas naive and central memory subsets came from all 28 donors. A total of roughly 100 million sorted cells were examined across all samples, and a strong correlation was observed between cell number per subset and RNA yield. What the authors observed across the whole study: Because small numbers of individuals were included in the HLA sub-analyses, any influence of HLA type on TCRB rearrangement was left unresolved. In all four CD4+ subsets, TCRB CDR3 length was moderately but significantly shorter in type 1 diabetes patients. At VDJ recombination sites, type 1 diabetes patients had fewer insertions and more deleted nucleotides, which implies abnormalities in thymic rearrangement. Naive, central memory and regulatory TCRB repertoires appeared to be more similar among patients than among healthy donors. Because cDNA was sequenced instead of genomic DNA, highly expressing activated cells could be over-represented, though the groups showed no difference in activation or CD3 levels. Shorter templates might have been favored by PCR, but patient and control samples were amplified and corrected together, so both groups would have been affected equally by any skew.

This clonotype was obtained from a young man with type 1 diabetes. The chain links TRBV30 with TRBJ1-5; 5 matching bases give a weak D call of TRBD1. Sequenced: central memory CD4+ T cells from blood. The nucleotide sequence is TGTGCCTGGAGTCCCCTCGGGGGATGGGATATTCAGCCCCAGCATTTT. Protein translation: CAWSPLGGWDIQPQHF.